These 8 T cell receptor beta chains came from one sample sequenced in a study of blood T cell repertoires in COVID-19. The data were produced by immunoSEQ multiplex PCR, yet TCRdb's version contains in-frame clones alone and is incomplete. The top ten hold less than 2% of the sample, which has approximately 230,000 clones, 65% to 90% seen once. Sequenced material: PBMCs or T cells enriched from blood (not recorded which). These receptors were collected from a man in his forties who had recovered from COVID-19.

This clone has just a few counts. The rearrangement joins TRBV5-1 to TRBJ2-7; 8 bases are a match to TRBD1. The CDR3 consists of 14 residues. V dropped 4 bases and J dropped 2; count of bases not matched to a gene: 5. Germline loops: CDR1 SGHRS, CDR2 YFSETQ. CDR3 in DNA: TGCGCCAGCAGCGGAGGGGACAGGACCTACGAGCAGTACTTC. It encodes CASSGGDRTYEQYF.

The gene calls are TRBV12-5 and TRBJ2-1, with 10 nucleotides matching TRBD2. This CDR3 has 17 amino acids. The germline V gene encodes CDR1 LGHNT and CDR2 FRNRAP. Trimming at V came to 4 bases and at J to 5 bases, leaving 11 bases not matched to a gene. CDR3 in amino acids: CASGSSWTSGSHNEQFF. Written as DNA, the CDR3 is TGTGCTAGTGGTTCTTCATGGACTAGCGGAAGTCACAATGAGCAGTTCTTC.

As concerns this clone: The same CDR3 also results from other DNA sequences found in this sample. The chain uses TRBV28 and TRBJ1-2, with no clear D. V was shortened by 2 bases and J by 4 bases, with 8 bases between the two germline ends. Germline-derived CDR1 and CDR2 are MDHEN and SYDVKM. The CDR3 covers 13 residues. This CDR3 reads CASSLLDTYGYTF. The CDR3 region has the DNA TGTGCCAGCAGTTTACTTGACACCTATGGCTACACCTTC.

The chain is built from TRBV18 and TRBJ2-3; TRBD1 aligns across 8 bases. This CDR3 is built from 14 residues. Germline V gene lookup returns CDR1 KGHSH and CDR2 LQKENI. V shed 3 bases, J shed 1 base, and the junction held 0 bases outside the gene matches. The CDR3 is CASSPGQGTDTQYF. In DNA form, the CDR3 reads TGTGCCAGCTCACCGGGACAGGGCACAGATACGCAGTATTTT.

This clone was recorded a few times. The rearrangement uses TRBV5-1 and TRBJ2-5; TRBD1 matches 7 bases. V lost 3 bases to trimming and J lost 4 bases; unmatched junction nucleotides: 6. The CDR3 has 14 amino acids. Germline-derived CDR1 and CDR2 are SGHRS and YFSETQ. Here the CDR3 DNA reads TGCGCCAGCAGCTGGGGCCCAGGGGGAGAGACCCAGTACTTC. Translating it yields CASSWGPGGETQYF.

This clone was recorded only once. J is TRBJ2-3 and V is TRBV5-1, with TRBD1 as a possible D gene (6 bases). Germline V gives CDR1 SGHRS, CDR2 YFSETQ. CDR3 length equals 15 residues. Deletions cut 1 base from V and 0 bases from J, with 9 bases between. The CDR3 DNA is TGCGCCAGCAGCTTGAACAGGGCTAGCACAGATACGCAGTATTTT. It is translated as CASSLNRASTDTQYF.

The CDR3: CASSQGTSGVETQYF. CDR3 nucleotides: TGTGCCAGCAGCCAAGGGACTAGCGGGGTTGAGACCCAGTACTTC. V gene TRBV4-2 combines with J gene TRBJ2-5, with 12 bases lining up with TRBD2. J lost 5 bases, V lost 1 base, and 2 bases had no gene match. Germline lookup yields CDR1 LGHNA and CDR2 YNFKEQ. The CDR3 is made up of 15 amino acids.

Here the CDR3 DNA reads TGTGCCAGCAGCCCACAAATAACACTAGCGGGGTCCTACAATGAGCAGTTCTTC. It encodes CASSPQITLAGSYNEQFF. J is TRBJ2-1 and V is TRBV6-2 or TRBV6-3, with 10 nucleotides matching TRBD2. Germline trimming cut 6 bases from V and 1 base from J; bases unmatched to any gene: 12. Germline CDR1 is MNHEY and CDR2 is SVGEGT. The CDR3 covers 18 residues.